The present entry profiles one TCR beta chain with its context. The entry originates in a study of technical replicates of blood from a handful of donors. Generated by immunoSEQ multiplex PCR, the TCRdb table keeps only in-frame clones and is missing some. The table shows 50,000 to 55,000 clones, with 85% to 90% occurring only once. The CDR3 sequence is 15 residues long. Germline values: CDR1 LGHNA, CDR2 YNFKEQ. V was pared by 0 bases and J by 6 bases, with 6 bases of the junction left unmatched. The receptor was isolated from a human donor in good health. Some clones in this sample may be carry-over from other donors' samples. Sequenced material: PBMCs. The chain couples TRBV4-2 to TRBJ2-7; TRBD2 matches at 9 bases. CDR3 protein: CASSQEGTSFSEQYF. CDR3 DNA sequence: TGTGCCAGCAGCCAAGAGGGGACTAGCTTTAGCGAGCAGTACTTC.